This is a list of T cell receptor beta chains from one sample in a study of T cells in Graves' hyperthyroidism and ophthalmopathy. TCRdb processed the multiplex PCR reads anew with MiXCR; each CDR3 protein has one entry. The sample yields over 550,000 distinct CDR3 sequences, approximately 15% seen once. The sequenced sample was blood. These TCRs come from a woman aged 18-30 years with Graves' hyperthyroidism. Each CDR3 is given with its conserved first and last residue. The D gene is left open where the match is weak. Where a row states a size, it is once, few, many or the class of an expanded clone; other rows omit it.

v_gene	abundance	d_gene	j_gene	CDR3aa	CDR3nt
TRBV28	many	.	TRBJ1-5	CASSLIQPQHF	TGTGCCAGCAGTTTGATCCAGCCCCAGCATTTT
TRBV28	.	.	TRBJ2-7	CASSLNHLGGTDYEQYF	TGTGCCAGCAGTTTAAATCACCTCGGGGGGACAGACTACGAGCAGTACTTC
TRBV20-1	many	TRBD2	TRBJ2-4	CSASRTSGKNIQYF	TGCAGTGCTAGCAGGACTAGCGGCAAAAACATTCAGTACTTC
TRBV7-9	many	.	TRBJ2-7	CASSIKLPRRQASSYEQYF	TGTGCCAGCAGCATCAAACTACCGCGTCGACAGGCAAGCTCCTACGAGCAGTACTTC
TRBV12-3/TRBV12-4	.	.	TRBJ2-3	CASSLAWRVTDTQYF	TGTGCCAGCAGTTTAGCGTGGAGGGTCACAGATACGCAGTATTTT
TRBV7-6	many	.	TRBJ2-1	CASRGGGDEQFF	TGTGCCAGCAGGGGGGGCGGCGATGAGCAGTTCTTC
TRBV5-1	.	.	TRBJ1-4	CASSRLATNEKLFF	TGCGCCAGCAGCCGACTTGCAACTAATGAAAAACTGTTTTTT
TRBV12-3/TRBV12-4	few	.	TRBJ2-3	CANSIAGSTDTQYF	TGTGCCAACTCAATTGCAGGATCCACAGATACGCAGTATTTT
TRBV20-1	.	TRBD1	TRBJ1-2	CSARGDRKDGYTF	TGCAGTGCTAGGGGGGACAGAAAGGATGGCTACACCTTC
TRBV11-2	many	.	TRBJ1-2	CASSPPSWNYGYTF	TGTGCCAGCAGCCCACCGAGCTGGAACTATGGCTACACCTTC
TRBV7-2	many	TRBD2	TRBJ2-1	CASSFERGNEQFF	TGTGCCAGCAGCTTTGAGCGGGGGAATGAGCAGTTCTTC
TRBV15	many	.	TRBJ1-1	CATSSFSGDGEAFF	TGTGCCACCAGCAGTTTCTCAGGGGATGGTGAAGCTTTCTTT
TRBV3-1	many	.	TRBJ1-2	CASSQQGLYGYTF	TGTGCCAGCAGCCAGCAGGGACTATATGGCTACACCTTC
TRBV6-1	many	TRBD2	TRBJ2-5	CASSPGLAGPAQYF	TGTGCCAGCAGTCCGGGACTAGCGGGTCCAGCACAGTACTTC
TRBV20-1	few	.	TRBJ2-1	CSARDPRGGPTNEQFF	TGCAGTGCTAGAGATCCAAGGGGGGGCCCCACAAATGAGCAGTTCTTC
TRBV12-3/TRBV12-4	many	.	TRBJ1-2	CASSLALYGYTF	TGTGCCAGCAGTTTAGCCCTCTATGGCTACACCTTC
TRBV19	.	TRBD2	TRBJ2-7	CASSAADPGLAGGLFEQYF	TGTGCCAGTAGTGCTGCGGATCCGGGACTAGCGGGAGGGCTTTTCGAGCAGTACTTC
TRBV3-1	.	.	TRBJ1-2	CASSQVEARSGYTF	TGTGCCAGCAGCCAAGTTGAGGCCCGGTCAGGCTACACCTTC
TRBV12-3/TRBV12-4	.	TRBD1	TRBJ2-5	CASREGARETQYF	TGTGCCAGTCGTGAGGGGGCAAGGGAGACCCAGTACTTC
TRBV4-2	few	TRBD2	TRBJ2-7	CASRPERSGSSYEQYF	TGTGCCAGCAGGCCCGAACGCAGCGGGAGTTCGTACGAGCAGTACTTC